This entry lists 20 T cell receptor beta chains sequenced from one sample in a study of T cells in localized non-small cell lung cancer. Some clones are missing from TCRdb's copy, which holds only in-frame ones; the method was immunoSEQ multiplex PCR. This table has fewer than 30,000 clones, 90% appearing once. This sample comprised peripheral blood, obtained before any cancer treatment. The receptors derive from a woman aged 35 to 69 with stage I lung adenocarcinoma.

As for this clone: Other nucleotide sequences in the sample specify the same CDR3. The chain joins TRBV18 to TRBJ2-5; 8 bases are a match to TRBD2. This CDR3 has 13 amino acids. Germline CDR1 is KGHSH and CDR2 is LQKENI. Germline trimming cut 3 bases from V and 5 bases from J; bases unmatched to any gene: 2. DNA for the CDR3: TGTGCCAGCTCACCGGGACTAGGGGAGACCCAGTACTTC. Protein: CASSPGLGETQYF.

The chain uses TRBV2 and TRBJ1-1; D remains ambiguous. V lost 0 bases and J lost 6, with 11 bases in between. The CDR3 contains 14 residues. Germline V gene sequence: CDR1 SNHLY, CDR2 FYNNEI. CDR3 nucleotides: TGTGCCAGCAGTGAAGCAGGCGACGCTTCTGAAGCTTTCTTT. Residues: CASSEAGDASEAFF.

The rearrangement uses TRBV6-5 and TRBJ1-5; D not certain. The ends were cut back, 0 bases at V and 0 bases at J, with 3 bases in the middle. This CDR3 comprises 14 residues. Germline CDR1 is MNHEY and CDR2 is SVGAGI. The CDR3 bases are TGTGCCAGCAGTTACTCGAGTAGCAATCAGCCCCAGCATTTT. This codes for CASSYSSSNQPQHF.

This chain connects TRBV30 to TRBJ1-2; 8 positions agree with TRBD1. With V trimmed by 0 bases and J by 0 bases, 3 bases remained unmatched. Germline lookup yields CDR1 GTSNPN and CDR2 SVGIG (reference sequence). The CDR3 is 15 residues long. The CDR3 here is CAWSVQGGTNYGYTF. CDR3 nucleotide sequence: TGTGCCTGGAGTGTACAGGGGGGCACTAACTATGGCTACACCTTC.

V and J are TRBV28 and TRBJ2-5; 8 bases match TRBD1. Per germline, CDR1 MDHEN and CDR2 SYDVKM. Losses at the gene ends were 6 bases for V and 3 bases for J; bases not matched to a gene: 6. The CDR3 spans 14 residues. CDR3 sequence: CASSRDRRKETQYF. CDR3 nucleotide sequence: TGTGCCAGCAGCCGGGACAGGAGAAAAGAGACCCAGTACTTC.

CDR3 sequence: CASSLLLAGQETQYF. CDR3 sequence (DNA): TGTGCCAGCAGCCTACTGCTAGCGGGACAAGAGACCCAGTACTTC. The genes are TRBV5-5 and TRBJ2-5; the match to TRBD2 covers 9 bases. There are 15 residues in the CDR3. J gave up 2 bases and V 4 bases, and 6 bases lay outside the gene matches. Germline CDR1 reads SGHKS; CDR2 reads YYEKEE (reference sequence).

The DNA of the CDR3 is TGTGCCAGCTCACCCCCGGGGACAGGCCAGCCCCAGCATTTT. Its translation is CASSPPGTGQPQHF. The V and J genes are TRBV18 and TRBJ1-5; 8 bases align to TRBD1. CDR1 is KGHSH and CDR2 is LQKENI in the germline V gene. J lost 7 bases, V lost 3 bases, and 5 bases had no gene match. The CDR3 spans 14 residues.

The chain joins TRBV30 to TRBJ1-2; D remains unclear. The V end was cut by 0 bases, the J end by 0 bases, with 11 bases between. CDR1 and CDR2 from the germline V gene are GTSNPN and SVGIG (reference sequence). This CDR3 is 15 amino acids long. CDR3 in amino acids: CAWSVRREANYGYTF. The CDR3 DNA reads TGTGCCTGGAGTGTACGAAGGGAAGCTAACTATGGCTACACCTTC.

The chain joins TRBV11-2 to TRBJ2-7; D is undetermined. Deletions cut 0 bases from V and 6 bases from J, with 9 bases between. The CDR3 runs 13 residues. CDR1 is SGHAT and CDR2 is FQNNGV in the germline V gene. The CDR3, as DNA: TGTGCCAGCAGCTTAGAGGCCAGCCTCGAGCAGTACTTC. Amino acids: CASSLEASLEQYF.

The J gene is TRBJ1-5, the V gene TRBV25-1; D remains unclear. The V gene's germline CDR1 is MGHDK and CDR2 SYGVNS. Trimming stripped 3 bases from V and 1 base from J, with 7 bases between. CDR3 size: 14 residues. The CDR3 region has the DNA TGTGCCAGCAGTGATTCGGGGAGCAATCAGCCCCAGCATTTT. Its protein product is CASSDSGSNQPQHF.

This chain connects TRBV25-1 to TRBJ1-3, with D tentatively TRBD1 (5 bases). Trimming stripped 1 base from V and 0 bases from J, with 13 bases between. Germline V gene data show CDR1 as MGHDK and CDR2 as SYGVNS. CDR3 size: 17 residues. DNA of the CDR3: TGTGCCAGCAGTGAATTTGAGGGGCCAAGCTCTGGAAACACCATATATTTT. This gives the protein CASSEFEGPSSGNTIYF.

This clone appeared a single time. This chain uses TRBV10-3 with TRBJ2-1; 7 bases map to TRBD1. Germline CDR1 and CDR2: ENHRY and SYGVKD. The ends lost 7 bases at V and 9 bases at J; junction bases unmatched: 9. This CDR3 has 13 amino acids. CDR3 coding DNA: TGTGCCATCAAAACAGGGCCAGGGGGTGAGCAGTTCTTC. It is translated as CAIKTGPGGEQFF.

This chain links TRBV5-4 with TRBJ2-3; D ambiguous. CDR3 size: 11 residues. The germline V and J ends were trimmed by 5 bases and 2 bases, with 3 bases remaining between them. Germline CDR1 SGHNT, CDR2 YYREEE (reference sequence). CDR3 sequence: CASSTTDTQYF. The CDR3 DNA reads TGTGCCAGCAGTACCACAGATACGCAGTATTTT.

V gene TRBV7-2 combines with J gene TRBJ1-3, with D perhaps TRBD1 (6 bases). The V gene's germline CDR1 is SGHTA and CDR2 FQGNSA. V gave up 0 bases and J gave up 2 bases, with 14 bases separating them. The CDR3 runs to 17 residues. The CDR3 sequence is CASSLALGGAAGNTIYF. CDR3 DNA sequence: TGTGCCAGCAGCTTAGCGCTTGGGGGGGCGGCTGGAAACACCATATATTTT.

This sequence joins TRBV2 and TRBJ2-3, with D unresolved. Trimming took 7 bases from V and 2 from J, leaving 16 bases between them. There are 15 residues in the CDR3. CDR1 is SNHLY and CDR2 is FYNNEI in the germline V gene. The CDR3 sequence: CASNLNRASTDTQYF. CDR3 DNA sequence: TGTGCCAGCAATCTTAATAGAGCATCCACAGATACGCAGTATTTT.

This chain uses TRBV2 with TRBJ1-1, with TRBD1 matching 8 bases. The CDR3 loop spans 13 amino acids. V shed 6 bases and J 10 bases; nucleotides not matched to a gene: 10. Per germline, CDR1 SNHLY and CDR2 FYNNEI. The CDR3 region is CASSPDRDVVAFF. CDR3 nucleotides: TGTGCCAGCAGCCCGGACAGGGATGTTGTAGCTTTCTTT.

The chain combines TRBV4-3 with TRBJ2-7; the match to TRBD2 covers 7 bases. CDR1 and CDR2 (germline): LGHNA, YSLEER. The CDR3 sequence is 15 residues long. V lost 1 base and J lost 3; bases outside the gene matches: 6. The DNA for the CDR3 is TGCGCCAGCAGCCAAGCGGCGGGAGTAGGCTACGAGCAGTACTTC. Its translation: CASSQAAGVGYEQYF.

The gene calls are TRBV10-2 and TRBJ2-5, with a tentative D call TRBD2 (5 bases). With 6 bases removed from V and 2 bases from J, the gap between germline ends came to 16 bases. The germline V gene has CDR1 WSHSY and CDR2 SAAADI. This CDR3 has 15 residues. The CDR3 nucleotides are TGCGCCAGCAGGGGTGGGCTAGCACAGCAAGAGACCCAGTACTTC. This gives the protein CASRGGLAQQETQYF.

The rearrangement uses TRBV5-4 and TRBJ1-1; tentative D call: TRBD1 (5 bases). Trimming removed 2 bases from V and 1 base from J, with 9 bases in between. Germline values: CDR1 SGHNT, CDR2 YYREEE (reference sequence). The CDR3 length is 14 residues. The CDR3 sequence is CASSFTTGNTEAFF. DNA for the CDR3: TGTGCCAGCAGCTTCACCACAGGGAACACTGAAGCTTTCTTT.

The CDR3 DNA follows: TGTGCCATCAGTGAGTCTGTGACGAATAGGGGCAATCAGCCCCAGCATTTT. Its translation: CAISESVTNRGNQPQHF. The chain employs TRBV10-3 and TRBJ1-5; no firm D call. The CDR3 spans 17 residues. The germline CDR1 and CDR2 sequences are ENHRY and SYGVKD. The V end was cut by 0 bases, the J end by 2 bases, with 14 bases between.